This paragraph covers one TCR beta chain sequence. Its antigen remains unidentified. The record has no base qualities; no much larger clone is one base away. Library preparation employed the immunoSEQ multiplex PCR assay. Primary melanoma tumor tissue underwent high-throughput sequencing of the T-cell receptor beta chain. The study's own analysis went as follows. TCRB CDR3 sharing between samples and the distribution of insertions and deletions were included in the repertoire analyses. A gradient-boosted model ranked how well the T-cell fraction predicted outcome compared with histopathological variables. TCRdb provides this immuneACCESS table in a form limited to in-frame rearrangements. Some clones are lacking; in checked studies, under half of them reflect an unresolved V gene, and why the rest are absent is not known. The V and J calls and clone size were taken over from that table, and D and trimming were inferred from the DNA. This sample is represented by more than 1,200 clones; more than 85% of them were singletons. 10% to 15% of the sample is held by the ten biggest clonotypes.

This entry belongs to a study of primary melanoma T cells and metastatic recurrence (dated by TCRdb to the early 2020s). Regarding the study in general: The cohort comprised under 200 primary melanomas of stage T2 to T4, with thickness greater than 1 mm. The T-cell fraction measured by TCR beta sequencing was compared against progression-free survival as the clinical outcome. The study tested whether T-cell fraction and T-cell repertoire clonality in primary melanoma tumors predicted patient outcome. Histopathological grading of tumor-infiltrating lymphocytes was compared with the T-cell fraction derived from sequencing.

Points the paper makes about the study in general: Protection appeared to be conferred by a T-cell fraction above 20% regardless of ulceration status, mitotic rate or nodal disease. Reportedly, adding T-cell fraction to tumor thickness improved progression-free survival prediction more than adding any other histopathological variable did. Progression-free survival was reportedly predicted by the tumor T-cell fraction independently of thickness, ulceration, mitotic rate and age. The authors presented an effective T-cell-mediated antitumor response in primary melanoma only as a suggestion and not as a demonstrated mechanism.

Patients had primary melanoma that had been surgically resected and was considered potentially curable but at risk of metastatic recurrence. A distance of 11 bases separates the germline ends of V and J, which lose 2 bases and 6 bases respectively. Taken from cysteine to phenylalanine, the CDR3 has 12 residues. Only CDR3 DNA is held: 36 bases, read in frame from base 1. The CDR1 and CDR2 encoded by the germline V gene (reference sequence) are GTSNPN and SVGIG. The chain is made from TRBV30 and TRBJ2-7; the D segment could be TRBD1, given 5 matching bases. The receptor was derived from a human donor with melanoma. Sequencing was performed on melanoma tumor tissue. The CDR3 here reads CAWSRRGGEQYF. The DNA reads TGTGCCTGGAGTCGAAGGGGCGGCGAGCAGTACTTC.